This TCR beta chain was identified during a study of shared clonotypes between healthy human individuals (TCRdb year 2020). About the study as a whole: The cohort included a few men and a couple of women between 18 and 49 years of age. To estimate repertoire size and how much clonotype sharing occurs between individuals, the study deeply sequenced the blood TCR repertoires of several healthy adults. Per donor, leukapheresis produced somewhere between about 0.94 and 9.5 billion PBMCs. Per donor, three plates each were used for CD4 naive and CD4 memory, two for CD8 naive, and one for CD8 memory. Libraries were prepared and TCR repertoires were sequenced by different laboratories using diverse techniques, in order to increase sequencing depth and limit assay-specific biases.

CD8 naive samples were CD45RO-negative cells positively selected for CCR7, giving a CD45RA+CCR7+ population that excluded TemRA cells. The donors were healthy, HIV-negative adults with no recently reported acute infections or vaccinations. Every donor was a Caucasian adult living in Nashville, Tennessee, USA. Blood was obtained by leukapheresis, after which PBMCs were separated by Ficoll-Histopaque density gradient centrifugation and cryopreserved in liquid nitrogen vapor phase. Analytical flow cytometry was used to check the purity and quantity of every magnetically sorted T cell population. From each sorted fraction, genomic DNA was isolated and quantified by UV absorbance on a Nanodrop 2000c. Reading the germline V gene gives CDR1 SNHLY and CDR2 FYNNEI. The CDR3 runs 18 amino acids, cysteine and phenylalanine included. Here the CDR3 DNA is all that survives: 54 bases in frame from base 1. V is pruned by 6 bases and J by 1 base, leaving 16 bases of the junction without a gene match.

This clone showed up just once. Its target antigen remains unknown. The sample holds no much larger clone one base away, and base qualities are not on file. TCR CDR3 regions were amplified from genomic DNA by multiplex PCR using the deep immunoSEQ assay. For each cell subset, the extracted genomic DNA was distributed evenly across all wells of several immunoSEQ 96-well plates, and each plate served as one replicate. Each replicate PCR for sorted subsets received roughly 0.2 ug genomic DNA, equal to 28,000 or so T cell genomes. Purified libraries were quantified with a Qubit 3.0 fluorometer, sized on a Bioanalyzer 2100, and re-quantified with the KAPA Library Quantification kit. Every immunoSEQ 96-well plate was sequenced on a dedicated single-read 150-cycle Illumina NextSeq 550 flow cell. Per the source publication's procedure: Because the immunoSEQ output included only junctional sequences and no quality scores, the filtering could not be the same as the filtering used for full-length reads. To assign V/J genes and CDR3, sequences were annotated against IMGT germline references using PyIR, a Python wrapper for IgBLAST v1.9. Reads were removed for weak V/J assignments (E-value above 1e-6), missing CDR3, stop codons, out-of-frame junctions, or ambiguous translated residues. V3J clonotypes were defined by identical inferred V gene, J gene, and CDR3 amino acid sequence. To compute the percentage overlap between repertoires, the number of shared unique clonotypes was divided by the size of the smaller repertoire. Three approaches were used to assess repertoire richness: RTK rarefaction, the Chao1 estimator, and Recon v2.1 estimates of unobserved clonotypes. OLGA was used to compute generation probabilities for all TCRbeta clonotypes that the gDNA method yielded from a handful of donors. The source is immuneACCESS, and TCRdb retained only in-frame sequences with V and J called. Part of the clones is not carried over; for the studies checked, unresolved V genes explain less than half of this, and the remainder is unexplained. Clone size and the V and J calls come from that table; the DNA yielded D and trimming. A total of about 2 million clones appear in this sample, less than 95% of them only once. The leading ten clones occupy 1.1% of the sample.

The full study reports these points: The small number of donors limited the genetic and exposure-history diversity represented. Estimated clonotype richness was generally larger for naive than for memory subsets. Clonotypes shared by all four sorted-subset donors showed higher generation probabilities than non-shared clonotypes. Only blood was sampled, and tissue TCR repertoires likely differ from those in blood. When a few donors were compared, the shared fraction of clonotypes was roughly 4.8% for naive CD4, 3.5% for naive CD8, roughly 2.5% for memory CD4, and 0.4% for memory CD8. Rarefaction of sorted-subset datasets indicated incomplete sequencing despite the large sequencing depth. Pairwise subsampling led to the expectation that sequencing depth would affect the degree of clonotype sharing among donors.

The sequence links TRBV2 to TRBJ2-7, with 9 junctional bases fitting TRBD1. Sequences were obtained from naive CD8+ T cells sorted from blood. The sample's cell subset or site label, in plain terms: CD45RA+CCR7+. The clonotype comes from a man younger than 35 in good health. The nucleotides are TGTGCCAGCAGCCCCGGACAGGGGCCGTCTATACATTCCTACGAGCAGTACTTC. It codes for CASSPGQGPSIHSYEQYF.